This entry describes one T cell receptor (beta chain). This entry comes from a study of control samples from healthy donors and cancer patients. The CDR3 is made up of 15 amino acids. CDR1 MDHEN and CDR2 SYDVKM come from the germline V gene. The junction had 14 bases not matched to a gene; V was cut back by 7 bases and J by 10 bases. Repertoires were generated with immunoSEQ multiplex PCR, while TCRdb's copy carries only in-frame clones and drops some. The table has some 140,000 clones, less than 90% seen once. What was sequenced was blood. This sequence joins TRBV28 and TRBJ2-1; 9 nucleotides align to TRBD1. This clonotype was obtained from a woman aged 25 to 39 in good health. CDR3 nucleotide sequence: TGTGCCAGCACCATAGGGGGACAGGGTATGCGGGAGCAGTTCTTC. Translating it yields CASTIGGQGMREQFF.